This T cell receptor beta chain was observed in a study of blood T cell repertoires in COVID-19. Original methodology: Estimation of nucleated cell counts was performed using reference gene primer amplification. Produced via immunoSEQ multiplex PCR; TCRdb's table is partial and in-frame only. V and J calls and clone size are as listed in that table; D and trimming were resolved from the DNA. The table has a few hundred thousand clones, about 89% seen once. Germline CDR1 is GTSNPN and CDR2 is SVGIG (reference sequence). CDR3 length equals 16 residues. The V end lost 2 bases, the J end lost 1 base, and 17 bases lay between the germline ends.

The TCR originated in a man between 18 and 35 years old who had recovered from COVID-19. Sequencing used peripheral blood. This rearrangement joins TRBV30 to TRBJ2-5, with D perhaps matching TRBD2 (6 bases). CDR3 loop: CAWSRGGKTLQETQYF. CDR3 nucleotide sequence: TGTGCCTGGAGTAGGGGAGGAAAGACCCTCCAAGAGACCCAGTACTTC.